A single sample is the source of the 7 T cell receptor beta chains below, sequenced in a study of blood T cell repertoires in COVID-19. The table came from immunoSEQ multiplex PCR; TCRdb's copy has only in-frame clones and leaves some out. The sample shows around 100,000 clones, roughly 87% of them seen only once. Source material: peripheral blood. The receptors shown here come from a human donor in a cohort sampled during active COVID-19.

V is TRBV6-6 and J is TRBJ2-1; possibly TRBD2 for D (5 bases). CDR1 and CDR2 (germline): MNHNY, SVGAGI (reference sequence). The V gene lost 6 bases and the J gene lost 10 bases, with 16 bases spanning the gap. This CDR3 is 13 amino acids long. DNA of the CDR3: TGTGCCAGCAGATCTTTAGAGGGCCTCGAGCAGTTCTTC. Encoded protein: CASRSLEGLEQFF.

This clone was counted only a few times. The chain has TRBV7-2 and TRBJ2-7; tentatively, D is TRBD1 (6 bases). The CDR3 extends over 15 amino acids. V dropped 0 bases and J dropped 2 bases, with 11 bases sitting between them. The germline CDR1 and CDR2 sequences are SGHTA and FQGNSA. CDR3: CASSLASGAPYEQYF. The CDR3, as DNA: TGTGCCAGCAGCTTAGCCTCAGGGGCCCCCTACGAGCAGTACTTC.

Only one count was recorded for this clone. J is TRBJ2-7 and V is TRBV18; 9 bases fit TRBD2. The CDR3 has 16 amino acids. Germline values: CDR1 KGHSH, CDR2 LQKENI. The V gene end was trimmed by 3 bases and the J gene end by 3 bases; junction bases not matched to a gene: 9. In nucleotides, the CDR3 is TGTGCCAGCTCACCGAAAACCAGACTAGCGGTCTACGAGCAGTACTTC. It translates to CASSPKTRLAVYEQYF.

This clone came up once. The rearrangement joins TRBV6-5 to TRBJ2-3; TRBD2 aligns across 9 bases. The J segment lost 2 bases and the V segment lost 5 bases, leaving 5 bases of the junction unmatched. Looked up from germline, CDR1 is MNHEY and CDR2 is SVGAGI. CDR3 length: 15 amino acids. CDR3 DNA: TGTGCCAGCAGTCTGACTAGCGGATACACAGATACGCAGTATTTT. Translation: CASSLTSGYTDTQYF.

This CDR3 reads CASSQVRGSGRLYNEQFF. The CDR3 DNA is TGTGCCAGCAGCCAAGTCCGGGGTAGCGGGAGGCTCTACAATGAGCAGTTCTTC. The J gene is TRBJ2-1, the V gene TRBV3-1 (or the pseudogene TRBV3-2); 10 bases fit TRBD2. The ends lost 1 base at V and 3 bases at J; junction bases unmatched: 9. Looked up from germline, CDR1 is LGHDT and CDR2 is YNNKEL (reference sequence). The CDR3 covers 18 residues.

The chain combines TRBV24-1 with TRBJ1-5; a possible D gene is TRBD1 (5 bases). Germline-derived CDR1 and CDR2 are KGHDR and SFDVKD. The CDR3 contains 15 residues. V lost 4 bases to trimming and J lost 7 bases, with 16 bases between them. The CDR3 reads CATSDSRQGKQPQHF. CDR3 nucleotide sequence: TGTGCCACCAGTGACTCGAGGCAGGGTAAGCAGCCCCAGCATTTT.

The chain has TRBV24-1 and TRBJ2-1; TRBD1 matches 7 bases. The CDR3 runs 15 residues. Trimming cost V 7 bases and J 4 bases; bases outside gene matches: 9. Germline-derived CDR1 and CDR2 are KGHDR and SFDVKD. This CDR3 reads CATSRDSNFYNEQFF. CDR3 in DNA: TGTGCCACCAGCAGGGACAGTAATTTTTACAATGAGCAGTTCTTC.